This T cell receptor (beta chain) originates from a study of T cell responses to AZD1222 COVID-19 vaccine. J lost 7 bases, V lost 3 bases, and 3 bases had no gene match. Germline V gene sequence: CDR1 LNHDA, CDR2 SQIVND (reference sequence). The CDR3 runs to 14 residues. Points from the study as a whole: Spike was spanned by vaccine-associated CD4 TCRs, which were dominant at 160-218 and 743-854. The donors showed a predominance of white British ancestry and of females, with possible underestimation of clonal diversity.

This clone came up a few times. Its target is unknown. The repertoire was sequenced with immunoSEQ multiplex PCR; TCRdb's copy has only in-frame clones and lacks some. The profile shows fewer than 110,000 clones, approximately 90% of them singletons. The sequence was obtained from an adult in good health. The gene calls are TRBV19 and TRBJ2-4; 10 bases map to TRBD1. Sample: peripheral blood, taken on day 0 of AZD1222 vaccination. This CDR3 reads CASSISTGGNIQYF. The CDR3 region has the DNA TGTGCCAGTAGTATTTCGACAGGGGGCAACATTCAGTACTTC. The entire variable domain, with the rest obtained from reference TRBV19 and TRBJ2-4, is as follows: DGGITQSPKYLFRKEGQNVTLSCEQNLNHDAMYWYRQDPGQGLRLIYYSQIVNDFQKGDIAEGYSVSREKKESFPLTVTSAQKNPTAFYLCASSISTGGNIQYFGAGTRLSVL.